This TCR beta chain was obtained from a study of T-cell memory formation after mild COVID-19. In the study overall: Clusters were largely donor specific. Findings and caveats of the study: Some SARS-CoV-2-responding clones were already detected in memory before infection. Unconfirmed was the SARS-CoV-2 specificity of second-wave clones that peaked on day 37. Clones that contracted from day 15 to 85 had balanced CD4/CD8; later expanders were CD4+ biased.

TCRdb re-derived calls from the 5' RACE reads in MiXCR, one entry per CDR3 protein. The sample yields 300,000 to 400,000 distinct CDR3 sequences, 15% seen once. Points on this clonotype: As yet, its antigen is unknown.

This CDR3 contains 13 residues. V dropped 5 bases and J dropped 5 bases, with 10 bases sitting between them. Germline V gene data show CDR1 as SNHLY and CDR2 as FYNNEI. The clonotype was recovered from a man between 18 and 35 years old who had mild COVID-19 (a few samples of this study predate the infection). Cell type and time point are not known. The specimen was PBMCs or a T cell subset sorted from them (not recorded which). The gene calls are TRBV2 and TRBJ1-5; D unresolved. The CDR3 sequence is CASSPGLDQPQHF. For the CDR3, the DNA is TGTGCCAGCAGTCCTGGACTCGATCAGCCCCAGCATTTT.